What follows are 26 T cell receptor beta chains derived from one specimen sequenced in a study of radiotherapy plus CTLA-4 blockade in lung cancer. Sequencing used immunoSEQ multiplex PCR; TCRdb keeps in-frame clones, though not all of them. The sample has around 44,000 clones; approximately 80% are singletons. Here the sequenced sample was peripheral blood, taken from a patient treated with radiotherapy plus ipilimumab. Receptors were obtained from a human donor with non-small cell lung cancer whose response to radiotherapy plus ipilimumab could not be evaluated.

This chain connects TRBV28 to TRBJ1-2; 9 nucleotides align to TRBD1. From germline, CDR1 is MDHEN and CDR2 SYDVKM. The CDR3 covers 11 residues. V dropped 11 bases and J dropped 7; count of bases not matched to a gene: 5. The CDR3 here is CAVDRGGGYTF. In nucleotides, the CDR3 is TGTGCCGTGGACAGGGGAGGTGGCTACACCTTC.

The rearrangement links TRBV5-1 to TRBJ2-7, with TRBD2 matching 7 bases. The V gene end was trimmed by 3 bases and the J gene end by 2 bases; junction bases not matched to a gene: 8. Germline loops: CDR1 SGHRS, CDR2 YFSETQ. The CDR3 has 15 amino acids. The CDR3 sequence: CASSWEGRSAYEQYF. The CDR3 DNA is TGCGCCAGCAGCTGGGAGGGGAGATCGGCCTACGAGCAGTACTTC.

This clone was detected only once. The V and J genes are TRBV5-4 and TRBJ2-3; 10 bases agree with TRBD2. The CDR3 loop spans 16 amino acids. The ends lost 3 bases at V and 8 bases at J; junction bases unmatched: 12. The V gene's germline CDR1 is SGHNT and CDR2 YYREEE (reference sequence). This CDR3 is CASSSVAGGPLGTQYF. The CDR3 DNA is TGTGCCAGCAGCTCCGTAGCGGGGGGCCCCCTAGGTACGCAGTATTTT.

This clone was detected once. This sequence joins TRBV29-1 and TRBJ2-7; 7 nucleotides align to TRBD1. V lost 3 bases, J lost 7 bases, and 9 bases stayed unmatched. The V gene's germline CDR1 is SQVTM and CDR2 ANQGSEA. There are 13 residues in the CDR3. The CDR3 DNA reads as TGCAGCGTTGACACAACAGGGGCTCGGGAGCAGTACTTC. Its protein is CSVDTTGAREQYF.

The rearrangement links TRBV9 to TRBJ2-3; 9 bases are shared with TRBD2. The germline gives CDR1 SGDLS, CDR2 YYNGEE. The ends lost 4 bases at V and 4 bases at J; junction bases unmatched: 7. The CDR3 length is 15 residues. CDR3 DNA sequence: TGTGCCAGCAGCCCGTTGGCGGGAGGGGCAGATACGCAGTATTTT. Residues: CASSPLAGGADTQYF.

The chain joins TRBV7-2 to TRBJ1-2, with D maybe TRBD1 (5 bases). Per germline, CDR1 SGHTA and CDR2 FQGNSA. The CDR3 loop spans 12 amino acids. V lost 3 bases to trimming and J lost 4 bases, with 6 bases between them. The CDR3 sequence is CASSLDTYGYTF. The CDR3 region has the DNA TGTGCCAGCAGCTTGGACACCTATGGCTACACCTTC. The complete variable domain, with remaining parts taken from reference TRBV7-2 and TRBJ1-2, reads GAGVSQSPSNKVTEKGKDVELRCDPISGHTALYWYRQSLGQGLEFLIYFQGNSAPDKSGLPSDRFSAERTGGSVSTLTIQRTQQEDSAVYLCASSLDTYGYTFGSGTRLTVV.

The chain joins TRBV18 to TRBJ2-7; D is uncertain. Trimming stripped 3 bases from V and 6 bases from J, with 12 bases between. The CDR3 has 13 amino acids. In germline, CDR1 is KGHSH, CDR2 LQKENI. The CDR3 nucleotides read TGTGCCAGCTCACCCTCCGAGCAGCGCGAGCAGTACTTC. It codes for CASSPSEQREQYF.

The V and J genes are TRBV9 and TRBJ1-1; 7 nucleotides match TRBD1. From germline, CDR1 is SGDLS and CDR2 YYNGEE. CDR3 size: 16 residues. Losses at the gene ends were 3 bases for V and 3 bases for J; bases not matched to a gene: 11. The CDR3 coding sequence is TGTGCCAGCAGCGCCAGCAGGGGGGCCTCCTACACTGAAGCTTTCTTT. It yields the protein CASSASRGASYTEAFF.

This clone has just one count. The chain links TRBV11-2 to TRBJ2-1; 9 bases align to TRBD2. CDR1 SGHAT and CDR2 FQNNGV come from the germline V gene. The CDR3 sequence is 16 residues long. J was trimmed by 7 bases and V by 1 base; bases with no gene match: 8. CDR3 coding DNA: TGTGCCAGCAGCTTAGGGGCTGCGGGGGGGCAGAATGAGCAGTTCTTC. Its protein product is CASSLGAAGGQNEQFF. The complete variable domain, with remaining parts taken from reference TRBV11-2 and TRBJ2-1, reads EAGVAQSPRYKIIEKRQSVAFWCNPISGHATLYWYQQILGQGPKLLIQFQNNGVVDDSQLPKDRFSAERLKGVDSTLKIQPAKLEDSAVYLCASSLGAAGGQNEQFFGPGTRLTVL.

V usage is TRBV5-1 and J usage is TRBJ2-7; 8 bases map to TRBD1. The CDR3 sequence is 15 residues long. The V and J ends lost 4 bases and 7 bases, in that order; junction bases with no gene match: 13. Germline CDR1 SGHRS, CDR2 YFSETQ. The CDR3 DNA follows: TGCGCCAGCAGCGCATCAACAGGGGGGATGCGGGAGCAGTACTTC. Translated: CASSASTGGMREQYF.

This clone was detected once. The V and J genes are TRBV19 and TRBJ1-2; the D gene is possibly TRBD1 (5 bases). The V gene lost 5 bases and the J gene lost 8 bases, with 12 bases spanning the gap. CDR3 length: 12 residues. The V gene's germline CDR1 is LNHDA and CDR2 SQIVND (reference sequence). CDR3 sequence (DNA): TGTGCCAGTAGTGTTGGGGGGAGAGGCTACACCTTC. As protein: CASSVGGRGYTF.

The chain combines TRBV4-3 with TRBJ2-3; the D gene is possibly TRBD1 (5 bases). This CDR3 is 16 amino acids long. V was cut by 1 base and J by 2 bases, with 13 bases left in between. Germline-derived CDR1 and CDR2 are LGHNA and YSLEER. The CDR3 loop reads CASSQVWGSFTDTQYF. CDR3 DNA: TGCGCCAGCAGCCAAGTCTGGGGCAGCTTCACAGATACGCAGTATTTT.

This clone was counted only a few times. The V gene is TRBV18, the J gene TRBJ1-3, with 7 positions matching TRBD1. Germline V gene lookup returns CDR1 KGHSH and CDR2 LQKENI. V trimming: 3 bases; J trimming: 4 bases; junction bases outside the gene matches: 9. There are 16 residues in the CDR3. CDR3 protein: CASSPGTEALGNTIYF. CDR3 nucleotides: TGTGCCAGCTCACCCGGGACAGAGGCGCTCGGAAACACCATATATTTT.

The rearrangement joins TRBV7-2 to TRBJ2-1; 11 bases line up with TRBD2. Unmatched junction bases numbered 6, after V lost 1 base and J lost 7 bases. The CDR3 runs to 16 residues. Germline values: CDR1 SGHTA, CDR2 FQGNSA. The CDR3 DNA reads as TGTGCCAGCAGCTTAGAACTAGCGGGAGTAGGGAATGAGCAGTTCTTC. Translating it yields CASSLELAGVGNEQFF.

The chain has TRBV5-6 and TRBJ2-3; the D is unclear. V lost 0 bases and J 3 bases, leaving 5 bases between the germline ends. Germline loops: CDR1 SGHDT, CDR2 YYEEEE. The CDR3 is made up of 13 amino acids. CDR3 sequence: CASSLVATDTQYF. The CDR3 coding sequence is TGTGCCAGCAGCTTGGTAGCTACAGATACGCAGTATTTT.

The CDR3 nucleotides read TGTGCCAGCAGCCACCTAGGAAAGAGCACAGATACGCAGTATTTT. Translation: CASSHLGKSTDTQYF. The V call is TRBV14, the J call TRBJ2-3; no firm D call. V dropped 3 bases and J dropped 0 bases, with 10 bases sitting between them. The CDR3 covers 15 residues. Germline assignment: CDR1 SGHDN and CDR2 FVKESK.

This clone was picked up one time. The J gene is TRBJ1-1, the V gene TRBV11-2, with a weak D call TRBD1 (5 bases). CDR1 and CDR2 from the germline V gene are SGHAT and FQNNGV. The length of the CDR3 is 13 residues. V gave up 2 bases and J gave up 2 bases, with 6 bases separating them. The CDR3 DNA reads TGTGCCAGCAGCTTACAGGGAAACACTGAAGCTTTCTTT. Translation: CASSLQGNTEAFF.

The chain has TRBV7-9 and TRBJ2-1; 8 bases align to TRBD2. After removal of 5 bases from V and 2 bases from J, the junction contained 5 bases not matched to a gene. CDR1 and CDR2 (germline): SEHNR, FQNEAQ (reference sequence). The CDR3 contains 15 residues. CDR3 region: CASSTSGPTYNEQFF. The CDR3 DNA is TGTGCCAGCAGCACTAGCGGACCCACCTACAATGAGCAGTTCTTC.

J is TRBJ1-1 and V is TRBV11-2; 8 nucleotides agree with TRBD1. V lost 0 bases to trimming and J lost 3 bases; unmatched junction nucleotides: 3. This CDR3 region has 15 residues. Germline V gene sequence: CDR1 SGHAT, CDR2 FQNNGV. The CDR3 region has the DNA TGTGCCAGCAGCTTAGACCCGGACAGGGACACTGAAGCTTTCTTT. This codes for CASSLDPDRDTEAFF.

With regard to this clone: One end of the junction varies from germline; a read error may be responsible. The gene calls are TRBV7-3 and TRBJ1-2, with 8 bases matching TRBD1. The CDR3 spans 14 residues. CDR1 and CDR2 (germline): SGHTA, FQGTGA. DNA of the CDR3: TGTGCCAGCAGCTTAACTCCCCGGACAGGGCCTTTTTCCTTC. Translated: CASSLTPRTGPFSF.

This chain connects TRBV6-1 to TRBJ1-1; D is undetermined. Germline CDR1 is MNHNS and CDR2 is SASEGT. The V gene lost 6 bases and the J gene lost 7 bases, with 6 bases spanning the gap. The CDR3 is 10 amino acids. This chain's CDR3 is CASSYSEAFF. CDR3 DNA: TGTGCCAGCAGCTACAGTGAAGCTTTCTTT.

Here the CDR3 DNA reads TGTGCCAGCAAAGACCGGGAGGGATCCCACGAGCAGTACTTC. This translates into CASKDREGSHEQYF. The rearrangement uses TRBV7-2 and TRBJ2-7; the match to TRBD2 covers 8 bases. The germline CDR1 and CDR2 sequences are SGHTA and FQGNSA. This CDR3 region has 14 residues. V shed 7 bases and J 5 bases; nucleotides not matched to a gene: 10. Full variable domain (remainder filled in from reference TRBV7-2 and TRBJ2-7): GAGVSQSPSNKVTEKGKDVELRCDPISGHTALYWYRQSLGQGLEFLIYFQGNSAPDKSGLPSDRFSAERTGGSVSTLTIQRTQQEDSAVYLCASKDREGSHEQYFGPGTRLTVT.

The V call is TRBV7-8, the J call TRBJ2-3, with TRBD2 matching 12 bases. V was pared by 4 bases and J by 5 bases, with 1 base of the junction left unmatched. This CDR3 has 14 residues. Germline CDR1 is SGHVS and CDR2 is FQNEAQ. The CDR3 DNA reads as TGTGCCAGCAGCTGGACTAGCGGGGTAGATACGCAGTATTTT. Its translation: CASSWTSGVDTQYF.

This chain uses TRBV19 with TRBJ1-5, with TRBD1 matching 8 bases. The CDR3 is 14 residues long. Losses at the gene ends were 9 bases for V and 3 bases for J; bases not matched to a gene: 7. The germline V gene has CDR1 LNHDA and CDR2 SQIVND (reference sequence). The CDR3 loop is CASTGTGNNQPQHF. CDR3 in DNA: TGTGCCAGCACCGGGACAGGTAACAATCAGCCCCAGCATTTT.

The CDR3 DNA is TGTGCCTGGAGTTTGCTGACGGGAAACACTGAAGCTTTCTTT. Amino acid sequence: CAWSLLTGNTEAFF. The chain employs TRBV30 and TRBJ1-1; D gene uncertain. The ends were cut back, 2 bases at V and 2 bases at J, with 12 bases in the middle. The V gene's germline CDR1 is GTSNPN and CDR2 SVGIG (reference sequence). The CDR3 spans 14 residues.

The J gene is TRBJ2-5, the V gene TRBV7-9; D is possibly TRBD1 (7 bases). Germline lookup yields CDR1 SEHNR and CDR2 FQNEAQ (reference sequence). The CDR3 runs to 16 residues. Trimming removed 3 bases at V and 0 bases at J, with 14 bases between. The CDR3 DNA is TGTGCCAGCAGCTTGAGGGGGGACAGCCACCAAGAGACCCAGTACTTC. This translates into CASSLRGDSHQETQYF.